Following are 8 T cell receptor beta chains from one sample sequenced in a study of T cell responses to AZD1222 COVID-19 vaccine. TCRdb's table, derived via immunoSEQ multiplex PCR, lists solely in-frame clones and lacks some. The table lists 250,000 to 300,000 clones, 94% of them singletons. The source material was peripheral blood, sampled 28 days after the second AZD1222 dose. All receptors come from an adult who received the AZD1222 COVID-19 vaccine.

The genes are TRBV28 and TRBJ1-6; tentatively, D is TRBD1 (5 bases). This CDR3 has 14 residues. Germline values: CDR1 MDHEN, CDR2 SYDVKM. Trimming cost V 1 base and J 4 bases, with 5 bases left between them. CDR3 residues: CASSLSGYNSPLHF. In nucleotides, the CDR3 is TGTGCCAGCAGTTTATCAGGGTATAATTCACCCCTCCACTTT.

This sequence joins TRBV24-1 and TRBJ2-1; D is undetermined. V lost 9 bases and J 5 bases, leaving 7 bases between the germline ends. The germline V gene encodes CDR1 KGHDR and CDR2 SFDVKD. There are 11 residues in the CDR3. Here the CDR3 DNA reads TGTGCCACCGCCAGAAACAATGAGCAGTTCTTC. It codes for CATARNNEQFF.

The chain carries TRBV5-1 and TRBJ1-6; 9 nucleotides match TRBD1. Germline CDR1 and CDR2: SGHRS and YFSETQ. With V trimmed by 1 base and J by 9 bases, 8 bases remained unmatched. The CDR3 sequence is 16 residues long. This chain's CDR3 is CASSLPPGQGFSPLHF. The CDR3 DNA reads TGCGCCAGCAGCTTGCCTCCGGGACAGGGCTTTTCACCCCTCCACTTT.

This chain connects TRBV28 to TRBJ2-4, with D perhaps TRBD2 (8 bases). The CDR3 runs to 19 residues. Trimming cost V 6 bases and J 0 bases, with 24 bases left between them. Germline values: CDR1 MDHEN, CDR2 SYDVKM. CDR3 protein: CASSPLGRGRRVAKNIQYF. The CDR3 DNA reads as TGTGCCAGCAGCCCTCTCGGGAGGGGGCGGAGGGTAGCCAAAAACATTCAGTACTTC.

The rearrangement links TRBV19 to TRBJ2-7, with 10 bases fitting TRBD1. From germline, CDR1 is LNHDA and CDR2 SQIVND (reference sequence). This CDR3 spans 16 amino acids. The trim removed 3 bases at V and 2 bases at J, leaving 7 bases unmatched. The CDR3 loop reads CASSIPGQGNAYEQYF. The CDR3 DNA follows: TGTGCCAGTAGTATCCCGGGACAGGGGAATGCCTACGAGCAGTACTTC.

In its sample, this clone was seen once. The chain has TRBV4-2 and TRBJ2-7; D is ambiguous. Trimming took off 0 bases at V and 4 bases at J, with 10 bases between the two ends. Per the germline V gene, CDR1 is LGHNA and CDR2 is YNFKEQ. The CDR3 contains 14 residues. The CDR3: CASSQDHIGYEQYF. The DNA for the CDR3 is TGTGCCAGCAGCCAAGACCACATAGGGTACGAGCAGTACTTC.

A single count supports this clone. The V gene is TRBV19, the J gene TRBJ1-5; TRBD1 matches at 7 bases. CDR1 LNHDA and CDR2 SQIVND come from the germline V gene (reference sequence). V shed 8 bases and J 2 bases; nucleotides not matched to a gene: 9. The CDR3 has 15 amino acids. As DNA, the CDR3 is TGTGCCAGTGCTTCAGGGGGAAGTCGCAATCAGCCCCAGCATTTT. Protein: CASASGGSRNQPQHF.

The chain recombines TRBV25-1 with TRBJ2-2; 8 bases are shared with TRBD1. The germline V gene encodes CDR1 MGHDK and CDR2 SYGVNS. V trimming: 5 bases; J trimming: 7 bases; junction bases outside the gene matches: 6. The CDR3 spans 14 residues. The DNA of the CDR3 is TGTGCCAGCAGTAGACAGGGGAGAGTCGGGGAGCTGTTTTTT. Protein: CASSRQGRVGELFF. Combining the CDR3 with reference TRBV25-1 and TRBJ2-2 gives the whole variable domain EADIYQTPRYLVIGTGKKITLECSQTMGHDKMYWYQQDPGMELHLIHYSYGVNSTEKGDLSSESTVSRIRTEHFPLTLESARPSHTSQYLCASSRQGRVGELFFGEGSRLTVL.